This TCR beta chain was sequenced during a study of blood T cells in healthy people across ages. Comment on this clonotype: A much larger clone differs by one base, so this may be a read error.

Primed by a sample-barcoded 5' primer and a J-beta primer mix, a second PCR proceeded for roughly 7 to 11 cycles. In TCRdb, the 5' RACE reads were re-called with MiXCR into one record per CDR3 protein. Of some 670,000 distinct CDR3 sequences in the sample, roughly half were seen once. The CDR3 runs 19 residues. V was cut by 4 bases and J by 7 bases, with 33 bases left in between. Germline V lookup: CDR1 SGHRS, CDR2 YFSETQ. Peripheral blood samples of around 9.5 milliliters were drawn from each donor. The sequenced material came from blood. This receptor was taken from a woman aged 80 or over in good health. The chain carries TRBV5-1 and TRBJ2-7; possibly TRBD2 for D (6 bases). The CDR3 DNA reads as TGCGCCAGCAGCCCTAGGGAGGCTTCTGGTCCCTCCTCCTACAATGAGCAGTACTTC. This gives the protein CASSPREASGPSSYNEQYF.